This T cell receptor beta chain comes out of a study of identical twins. Findings and limits, study-wide: Conclusions came from cross-sectional statistical analysis, not from following the same donors.

CDR1 and CDR2 from the germline V gene are SGHTA and FQGNSA. The CDR3 sequence is 14 residues long. V was cut by 7 bases and J by 2 bases, with 14 bases left in between. About this clonotype: Its target is unknown.

cDNA carried unique molecular identifiers, and a universal primer site was added by template switching. Each CDR3 protein gets one entry after TCRdb re-called the 5' RACE reads with MiXCR. The sample carries roughly 770,000 distinct CDR3 sequences, 18% recorded once. A further study also used this sample, focusing on T cells expressing NK-cell markers. That source adds: The authors derived TCR beta repertoires from sorted CD3+CD56+NKG2C+, CD3+CD56+NKG2C- and CD3+CD56-NKG2C+ T cells. The eight sequenced donors comprised seven who were HCMV-seropositive and one who was seronegative.

The source of this sequence is a woman under 30 in good health. The chain links TRBV7-2 to TRBJ2-5; a possible D gene is TRBD2 (6 bases). Sequences were obtained from PBMCs. The CDR3 nucleotides are TGTGCCAGCACGAGGCCGGGACTTCAAGAGACCCAGTACTTC. Its translation is CASTRPGLQETQYF.